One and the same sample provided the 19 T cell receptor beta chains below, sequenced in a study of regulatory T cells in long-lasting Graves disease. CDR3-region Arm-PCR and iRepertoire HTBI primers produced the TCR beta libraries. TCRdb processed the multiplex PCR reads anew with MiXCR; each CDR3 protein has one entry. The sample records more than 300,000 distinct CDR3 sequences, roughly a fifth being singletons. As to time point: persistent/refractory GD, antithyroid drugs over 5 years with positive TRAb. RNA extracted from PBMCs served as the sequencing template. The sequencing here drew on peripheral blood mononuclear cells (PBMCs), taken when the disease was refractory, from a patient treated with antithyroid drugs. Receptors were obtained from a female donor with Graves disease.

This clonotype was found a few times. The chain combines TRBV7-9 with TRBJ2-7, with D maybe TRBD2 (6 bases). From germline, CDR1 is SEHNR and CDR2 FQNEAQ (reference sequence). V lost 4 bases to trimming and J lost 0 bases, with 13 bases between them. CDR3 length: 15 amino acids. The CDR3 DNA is TGTGCCAGCAGCTGGGGCGGAGGGAGCTCCTACGAGCAGTACTTC. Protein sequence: CASSWGGGSSYEQYF.

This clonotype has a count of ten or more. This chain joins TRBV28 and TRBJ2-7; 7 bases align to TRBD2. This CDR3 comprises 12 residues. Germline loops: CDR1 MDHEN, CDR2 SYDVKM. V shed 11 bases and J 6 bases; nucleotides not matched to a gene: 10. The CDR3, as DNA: TGTGCCGGGGGGGGGGGTCCCTCCGAGCAGTACTTC. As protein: CAGGGGPSEQYF. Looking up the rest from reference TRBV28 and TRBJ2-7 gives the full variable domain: DVKVTQSSRYLVKRTGEKVFLECVQDMDHENMFWYRQDPGLGLRLIYFSYDVKMKEKGDIPEGYSVSREKKERFSLILESASTNQTSMYLCAGGGGPSEQYFGPGTRLTVT.

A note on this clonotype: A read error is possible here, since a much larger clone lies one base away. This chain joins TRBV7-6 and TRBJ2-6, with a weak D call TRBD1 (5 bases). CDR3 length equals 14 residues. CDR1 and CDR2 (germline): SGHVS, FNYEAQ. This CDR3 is CASSLESGANILTF. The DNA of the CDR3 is TGTGCCAGCAGCTTAGAGTCTGGGGCCAACATCCTGACTTTC.

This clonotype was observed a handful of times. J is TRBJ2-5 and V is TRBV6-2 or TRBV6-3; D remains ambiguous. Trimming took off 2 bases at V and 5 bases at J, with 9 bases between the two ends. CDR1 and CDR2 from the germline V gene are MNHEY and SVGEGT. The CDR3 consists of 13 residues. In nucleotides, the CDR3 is TGTGCCAGCAGTTACACAGAAGAGGAGACCCAGTACTTC. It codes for CASSYTEEETQYF.

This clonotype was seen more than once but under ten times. CDR3 protein: CATGRRDEQFF. The CDR3 nucleotides are TGTGCCACCGGGCGGCGGGATGAGCAGTTCTTC. V and J are TRBV11-3 and TRBJ2-1, with D tentatively TRBD2 (5 bases). This CDR3 contains 11 residues. Germline CDR1 is SGHNT and CDR2 is YENEEA. V lost 10 bases and J lost 8, with 12 bases in between.

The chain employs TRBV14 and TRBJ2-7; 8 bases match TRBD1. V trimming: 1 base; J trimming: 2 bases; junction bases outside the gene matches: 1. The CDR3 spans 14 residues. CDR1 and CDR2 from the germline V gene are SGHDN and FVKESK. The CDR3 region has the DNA TGTGCCAGCAGCCAAGTCAGGGGGCCCTACGAGCAGTACTTC. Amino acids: CASSQVRGPYEQYF. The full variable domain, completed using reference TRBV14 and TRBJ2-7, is EAGVTQFPSHSVIEKGQTVTLRCDPISGHDNLYWYRRVMGKEIKFLLHFVKESKQDESGMPNNRFLAERTGGTYSTLKVQPAELEDSGVYFCASSQVRGPYEQYFGPGTRLTVT.

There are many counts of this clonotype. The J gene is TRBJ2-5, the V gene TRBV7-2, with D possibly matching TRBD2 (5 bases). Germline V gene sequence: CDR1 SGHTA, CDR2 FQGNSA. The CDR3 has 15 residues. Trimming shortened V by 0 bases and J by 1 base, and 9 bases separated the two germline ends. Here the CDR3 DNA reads TGTGCCAGCAGCTTAGCGGCGGGTTCCCAAGAGACCCAGTACTTC. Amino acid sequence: CASSLAAGSQETQYF.

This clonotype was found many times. The CDR3 is CASSLGSARNQPQHF. The CDR3 nucleotides are TGTGCCAGCAGTCTAGGCTCGGCGCGGAATCAGCCCCAGCATTTT. V is TRBV2 and J is TRBJ1-5; D is unclear. Germline assignment: CDR1 SNHLY and CDR2 FYNNEI. The CDR3 loop spans 15 amino acids. V was pared by 5 bases and J by 4 bases, with 15 bases between.

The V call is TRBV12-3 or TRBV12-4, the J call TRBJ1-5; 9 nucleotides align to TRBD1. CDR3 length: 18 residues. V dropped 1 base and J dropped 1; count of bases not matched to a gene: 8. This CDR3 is CASSLDRGRFLSNQPQHF. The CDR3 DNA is TGTGCCAGCAGTTTAGACAGGGGGCGATTTTTGAGCAATCAGCCCCAGCATTTT.

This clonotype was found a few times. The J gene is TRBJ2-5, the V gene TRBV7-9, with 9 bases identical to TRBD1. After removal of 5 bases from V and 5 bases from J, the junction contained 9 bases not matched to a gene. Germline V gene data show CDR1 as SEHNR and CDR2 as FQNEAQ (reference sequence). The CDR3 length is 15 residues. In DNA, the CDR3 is TGTGCCAGCAGCCCCGGGACAGGGTCGATGGAGACCCAGTACTTC. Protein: CASSPGTGSMETQYF.

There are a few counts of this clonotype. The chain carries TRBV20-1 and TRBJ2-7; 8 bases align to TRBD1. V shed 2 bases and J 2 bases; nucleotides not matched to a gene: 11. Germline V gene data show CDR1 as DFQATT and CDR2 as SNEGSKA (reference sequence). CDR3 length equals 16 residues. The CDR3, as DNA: TGCAGTGCTAGATTCCCCGGCACAGGGGGAACCTACGAGCAGTACTTC. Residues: CSARFPGTGGTYEQYF.

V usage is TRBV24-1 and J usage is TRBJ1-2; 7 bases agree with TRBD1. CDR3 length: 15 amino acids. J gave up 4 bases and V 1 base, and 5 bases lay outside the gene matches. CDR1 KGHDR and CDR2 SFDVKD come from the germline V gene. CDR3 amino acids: CATSDFRGVAYGYTF. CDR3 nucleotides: TGTGCCACCAGTGATTTCAGGGGGGTGGCCTATGGCTACACCTTC.

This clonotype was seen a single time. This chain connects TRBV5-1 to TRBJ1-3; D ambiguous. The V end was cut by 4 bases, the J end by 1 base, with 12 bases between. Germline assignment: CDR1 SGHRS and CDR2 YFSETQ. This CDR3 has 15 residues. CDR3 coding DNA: TGCGCCAGCAGCCCGACAATTTCATCTGGAAACACCATATATTTT. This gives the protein CASSPTISSGNTIYF.

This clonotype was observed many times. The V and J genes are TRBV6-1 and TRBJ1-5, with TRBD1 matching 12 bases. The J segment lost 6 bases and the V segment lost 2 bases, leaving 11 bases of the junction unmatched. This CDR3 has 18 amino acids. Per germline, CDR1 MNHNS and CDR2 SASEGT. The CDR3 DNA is TGTGCCAGCAGTGAACCCCCGGGGGACAGGGGGCCCGCTCAGCCCCAGCATTTT. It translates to CASSEPPGDRGPAQPQHF.

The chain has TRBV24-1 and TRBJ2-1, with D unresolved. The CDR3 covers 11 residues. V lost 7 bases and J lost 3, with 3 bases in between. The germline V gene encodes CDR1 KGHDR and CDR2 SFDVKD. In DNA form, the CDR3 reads TGTGCCACCAGCAGCTACAATGAGCAGTTCTTC. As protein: CATSSYNEQFF.

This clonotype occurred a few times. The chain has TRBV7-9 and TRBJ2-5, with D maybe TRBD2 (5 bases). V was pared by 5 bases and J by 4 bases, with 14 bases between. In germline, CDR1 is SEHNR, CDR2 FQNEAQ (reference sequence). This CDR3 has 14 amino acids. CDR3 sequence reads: CASSHTRSRETQYF. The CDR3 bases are TGTGCCAGCAGCCACACTAGATCCCGAGAGACCCAGTACTTC.

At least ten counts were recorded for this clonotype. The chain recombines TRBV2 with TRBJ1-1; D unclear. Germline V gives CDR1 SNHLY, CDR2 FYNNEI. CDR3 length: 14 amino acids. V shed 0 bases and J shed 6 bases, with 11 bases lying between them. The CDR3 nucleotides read TGTGCCAGCAGTGAAGCGGGTCCTAGGGCTGAAGCTTTCTTT. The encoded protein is CASSEAGPRAEAFF.

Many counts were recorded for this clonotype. The CDR3 region is CASSLREETQYF. The CDR3 DNA sequence: TGTGCCAGCAGTTTGAGGGAAGAGACCCAGTACTTC. J is TRBJ2-5 and V is TRBV28, with a weak D call TRBD2 (5 bases). The germline V and J ends were trimmed by 3 bases and 3 bases, with 5 bases remaining between them. The CDR3 runs to 12 residues. Per germline, CDR1 MDHEN and CDR2 SYDVKM.

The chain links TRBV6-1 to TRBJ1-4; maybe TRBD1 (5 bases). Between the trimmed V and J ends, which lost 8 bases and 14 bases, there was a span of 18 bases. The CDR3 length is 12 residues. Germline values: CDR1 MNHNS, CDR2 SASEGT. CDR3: CASGPFPGGLFF. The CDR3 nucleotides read TGTGCCAGCGGACCTTTTCCGGGGGGGCTGTTTTTT.